These 2 T cell receptor beta chains were sequenced from one sample in a study of cytomegalovirus exposure and HLA in healthy donors. The PCR made use of 60 Vbeta and 13 Jbeta primers. TCRdb's table, derived via immunoSEQ multiplex PCR, lists solely in-frame clones and lacks some. The sample includes about 100,000 clones, more than 75% of them seen just once. Sequenced material: PBMCs. All receptors come from a woman in her forties or fifties in good health and CMV-seropositive.

The chain is built from TRBV30 and TRBJ1-6; D gene uncertain. The CDR3 totals 16 residues. Between the trimmed V and J ends, which lost 7 bases and 0 bases, there was a span of 16 bases. In germline, CDR1 is GTSNPN, CDR2 SVGIG (reference sequence). The CDR3 spells CAFAREPGSYNSPLHF. The CDR3, as DNA: TGTGCCTTCGCCCGGGAGCCGGGCTCCTATAATTCACCCCTCCACTTT.

This chain joins TRBV12-5 and TRBJ2-1; 10 bases match TRBD2. The germline V gene encodes CDR1 LGHNT and CDR2 FRNRAP. The length of the CDR3 is 18 residues. J gave up 2 bases and V 2 bases, and 9 bases lay outside the gene matches. The CDR3 reads CASGLRPGLASPYNEQFF. The DNA for the CDR3 is TGTGCTAGTGGTTTGAGACCGGGACTAGCGTCCCCCTACAATGAGCAGTTCTTC.